This T cell receptor beta chain was found in a study of T cells after yellow fever vaccination. Study summary: SMART-Seq v4 Ultra Low Input served to prepare low-cell-number fractions. Study-wide points: The secondary response peaked faster, at day 5 versus 15, but was weaker. Re-detected after boosting: most primary clones, around 96% of CD4 and over 80% of CD8.

After removal of 2 bases from V and 0 bases from J, the junction contained 8 bases not matched to a gene. CDR3 size: 18 residues. Looked up from germline, CDR1 is MDHEN and CDR2 is SYDVKM. As to this clonotype: Its target is unknown.

A process of 5'RACE template switching, which added a universal primer site and UMIs, was used to make TCR cDNA. TCRdb independently ran MiXCR on the 5' RACE reads; one entry per CDR3 protein. The sample carries approximately 170,000 distinct CDR3 sequences, about 11% recorded once. The material was CD8+ T cells sorted from PBMCs, obtained 15 days after the yellow fever booster vaccination. The receptor was isolated from a man aged 18 to 30 who received the YFV17D yellow fever vaccine. This chain joins TRBV28 and TRBJ2-1, with 9 bases lining up with TRBD2. The CDR3, as DNA: TGTGCCAGCAGTTTAAGGGGACTAGCCCTTAGCTCCTACAATGAGCAGTTCTTC. Translated: CASSLRGLALSSYNEQFF.